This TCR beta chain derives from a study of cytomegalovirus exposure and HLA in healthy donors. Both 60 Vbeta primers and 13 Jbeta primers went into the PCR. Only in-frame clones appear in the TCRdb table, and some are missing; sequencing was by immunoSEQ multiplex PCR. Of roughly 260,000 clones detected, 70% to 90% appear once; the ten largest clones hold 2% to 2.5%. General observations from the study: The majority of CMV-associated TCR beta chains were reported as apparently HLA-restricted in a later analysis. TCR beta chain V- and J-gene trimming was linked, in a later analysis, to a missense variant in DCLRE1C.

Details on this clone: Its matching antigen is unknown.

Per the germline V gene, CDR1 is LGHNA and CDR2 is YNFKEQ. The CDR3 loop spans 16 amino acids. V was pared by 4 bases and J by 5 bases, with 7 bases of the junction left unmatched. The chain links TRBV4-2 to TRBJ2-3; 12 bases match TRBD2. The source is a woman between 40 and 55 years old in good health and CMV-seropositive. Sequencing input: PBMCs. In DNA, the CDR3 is TGTGCCAGCAGCCCCACGACTAGCGGGGGAGGAGATACGCAGTATTTT. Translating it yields CASSPTTSGGGDTQYF.